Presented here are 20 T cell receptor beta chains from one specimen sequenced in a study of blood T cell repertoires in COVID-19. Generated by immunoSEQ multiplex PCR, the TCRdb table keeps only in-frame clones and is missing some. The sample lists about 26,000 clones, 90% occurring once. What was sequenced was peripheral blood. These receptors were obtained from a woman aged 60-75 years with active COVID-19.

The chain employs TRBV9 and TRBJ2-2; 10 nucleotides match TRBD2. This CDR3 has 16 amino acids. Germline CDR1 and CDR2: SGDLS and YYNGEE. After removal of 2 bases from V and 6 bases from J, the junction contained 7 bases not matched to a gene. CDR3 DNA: TGTGCCAGCAGCGTCTGGAGCGGGAGGGCCGCCGGGGAGCTGTTTTTT. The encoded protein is CASSVWSGRAAGELFF.

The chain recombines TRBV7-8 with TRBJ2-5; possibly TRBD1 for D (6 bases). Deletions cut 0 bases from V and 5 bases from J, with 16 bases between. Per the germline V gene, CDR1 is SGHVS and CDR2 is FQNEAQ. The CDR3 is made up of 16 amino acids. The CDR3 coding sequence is TGTGCCAGCAGCTTAGCGTTAGAGGGGGTTTGGGAGACCCAGTACTTC. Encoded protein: CASSLALEGVWETQYF.

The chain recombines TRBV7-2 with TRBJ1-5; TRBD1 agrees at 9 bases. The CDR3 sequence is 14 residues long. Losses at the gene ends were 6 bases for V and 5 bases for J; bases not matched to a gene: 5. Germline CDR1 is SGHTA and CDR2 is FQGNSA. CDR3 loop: CASSLDRGYQPQHF. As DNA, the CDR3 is TGTGCCAGCAGTTTGGACAGGGGTTATCAGCCCCAGCATTTT.

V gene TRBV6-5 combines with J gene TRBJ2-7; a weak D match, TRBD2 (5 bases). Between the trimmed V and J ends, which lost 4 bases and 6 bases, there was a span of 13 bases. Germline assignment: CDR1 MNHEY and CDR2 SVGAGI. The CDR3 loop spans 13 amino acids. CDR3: CASSLRLIGEQYF. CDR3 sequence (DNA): TGTGCCAGCAGTTTACGACTAATCGGCGAGCAGTACTTC.

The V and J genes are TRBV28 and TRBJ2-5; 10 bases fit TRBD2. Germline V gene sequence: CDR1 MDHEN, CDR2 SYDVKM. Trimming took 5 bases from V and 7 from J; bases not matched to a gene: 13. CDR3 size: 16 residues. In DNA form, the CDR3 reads TGTGCCAGCAGTCCAGATCTAGCGGGAGTTAGGGTGACCCAGTACTTC. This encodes CASSPDLAGVRVTQYF.

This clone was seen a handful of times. The CDR3 protein is CASSPERRASYNEQFF. The CDR3 bases are TGTGCCAGCTCACCAGAAAGGAGGGCGTCCTACAATGAGCAGTTCTTC. The chain employs TRBV18 and TRBJ2-1; TRBD2 is a possible D gene (6 bases). The V and J ends lost 2 bases and 1 base respectively, with 12 bases between them. The CDR3 is 16 residues long. Germline CDR1 KGHSH, CDR2 LQKENI. The whole variable domain, filled in from reference TRBV18 and TRBJ2-1, reads NAGVMQNPRHLVRRRGQEARLRCSPMKGHSHVYWYRQLPEEGLKFMVYLQKENIIDESGMPKERFSAEFPKEGPSILRIQQVVRGDSAAYFCASSPERRASYNEQFFGPGTRLTVL.

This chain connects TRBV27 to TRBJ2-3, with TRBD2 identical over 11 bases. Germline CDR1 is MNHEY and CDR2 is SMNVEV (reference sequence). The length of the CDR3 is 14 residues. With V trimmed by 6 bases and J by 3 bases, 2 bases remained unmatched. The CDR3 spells CASSPSGRTDTQYF. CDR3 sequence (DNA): TGTGCCAGCAGCCCTAGCGGGAGGACAGATACGCAGTATTTT.

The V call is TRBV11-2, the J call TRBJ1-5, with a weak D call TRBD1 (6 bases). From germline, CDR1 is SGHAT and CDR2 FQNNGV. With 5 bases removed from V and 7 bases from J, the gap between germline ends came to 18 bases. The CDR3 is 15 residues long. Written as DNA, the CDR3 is TGTGCCAGCAGCGCGCCGTACAGGGTACGACAGCCCCAGCATTTT. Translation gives CASSAPYRVRQPQHF.

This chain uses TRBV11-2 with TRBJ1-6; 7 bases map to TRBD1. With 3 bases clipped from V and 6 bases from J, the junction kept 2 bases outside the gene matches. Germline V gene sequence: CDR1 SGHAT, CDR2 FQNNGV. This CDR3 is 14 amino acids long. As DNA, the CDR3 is TGTGCCAGCAGCTTCCAGGGGGGTAATTCACCCCTCCACTTT. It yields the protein CASSFQGGNSPLHF.

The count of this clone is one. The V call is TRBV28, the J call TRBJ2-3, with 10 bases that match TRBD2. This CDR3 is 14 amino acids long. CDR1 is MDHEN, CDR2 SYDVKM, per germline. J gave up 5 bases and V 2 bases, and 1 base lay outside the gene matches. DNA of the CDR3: TGTGCCAGCAGTTTAATAGCGGGAGGAGATACGCAGTATTTT. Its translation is CASSLIAGGDTQYF.

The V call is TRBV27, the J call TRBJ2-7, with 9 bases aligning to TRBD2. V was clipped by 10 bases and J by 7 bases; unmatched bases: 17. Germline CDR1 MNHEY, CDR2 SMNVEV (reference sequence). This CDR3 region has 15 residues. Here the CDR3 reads CATQPGGRAAVEQYF. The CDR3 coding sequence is TGTGCCACCCAGCCGGGCGGGAGGGCCGCTGTAGAGCAGTACTTC.

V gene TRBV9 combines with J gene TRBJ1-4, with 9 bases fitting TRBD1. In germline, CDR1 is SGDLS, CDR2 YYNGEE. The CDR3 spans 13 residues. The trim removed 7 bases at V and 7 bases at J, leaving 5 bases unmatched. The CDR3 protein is CASRGTGTEKLFF. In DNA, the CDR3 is TGTGCCAGCCGTGGGACAGGGACTGAAAAACTGTTTTTT.

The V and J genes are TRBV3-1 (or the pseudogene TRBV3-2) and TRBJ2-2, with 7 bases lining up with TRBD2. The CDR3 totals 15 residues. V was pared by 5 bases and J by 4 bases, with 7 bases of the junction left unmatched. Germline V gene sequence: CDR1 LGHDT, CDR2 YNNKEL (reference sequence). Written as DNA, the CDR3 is TGTGCCAGCAGCGTCGCGGGAGTGGTCACCGGGGAGCTGTTTTTT. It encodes CASSVAGVVTGELFF.

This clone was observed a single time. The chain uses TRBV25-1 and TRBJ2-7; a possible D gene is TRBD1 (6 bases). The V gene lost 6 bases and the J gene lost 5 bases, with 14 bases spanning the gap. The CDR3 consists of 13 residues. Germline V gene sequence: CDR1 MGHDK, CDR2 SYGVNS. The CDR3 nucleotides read TGTGCCAGCAGCCGTCCAGGGGCCAACGAGCAGTACTTC. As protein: CASSRPGANEQYF.

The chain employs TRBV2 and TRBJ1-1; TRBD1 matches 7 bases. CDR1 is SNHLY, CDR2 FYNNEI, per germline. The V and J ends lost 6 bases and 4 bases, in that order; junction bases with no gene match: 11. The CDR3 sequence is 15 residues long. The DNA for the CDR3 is TGTGCCAGCAGGAAGTCTCAGGGGGAAGGCACTGAAGCTTTCTTT. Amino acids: CASRKSQGEGTEAFF.

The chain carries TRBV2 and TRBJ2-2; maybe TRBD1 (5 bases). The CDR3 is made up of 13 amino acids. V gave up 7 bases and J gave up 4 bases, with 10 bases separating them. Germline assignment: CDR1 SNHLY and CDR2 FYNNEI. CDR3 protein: CASKGPGTGELFF. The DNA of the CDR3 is TGTGCCAGCAAGGGGCCTGGCACCGGGGAGCTGTTTTTT.

This CDR3 is CASSQDYVAGADYNEQFF. The CDR3 region has the DNA TGCGCCAGCAGCCAGGACTATGTAGCGGGCGCCGACTACAATGAGCAGTTCTTC. The gene calls are TRBV4-3 and TRBJ2-1, with 7 nucleotides matching TRBD2. Germline V gene data show CDR1 as LGHNA and CDR2 as YSLEER. After removal of 3 bases from V and 3 bases from J, the junction contained 14 bases not matched to a gene. The CDR3 consists of 18 residues.

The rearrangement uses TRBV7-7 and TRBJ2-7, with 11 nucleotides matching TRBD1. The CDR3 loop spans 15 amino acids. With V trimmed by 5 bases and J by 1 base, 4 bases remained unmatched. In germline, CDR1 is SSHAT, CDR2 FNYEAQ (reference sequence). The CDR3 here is CASSQGQGASYEQYF. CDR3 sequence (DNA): TGTGCCAGCAGCCAAGGACAGGGGGCATCCTACGAGCAGTACTTC.

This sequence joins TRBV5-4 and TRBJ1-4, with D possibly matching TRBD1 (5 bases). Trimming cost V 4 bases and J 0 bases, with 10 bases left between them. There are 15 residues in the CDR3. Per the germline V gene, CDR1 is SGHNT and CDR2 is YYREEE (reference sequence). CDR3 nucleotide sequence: TGTGCCAGCAGCCGCACACAGGCAACTAATGAAAAACTGTTTTTT. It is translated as CASSRTQATNEKLFF.

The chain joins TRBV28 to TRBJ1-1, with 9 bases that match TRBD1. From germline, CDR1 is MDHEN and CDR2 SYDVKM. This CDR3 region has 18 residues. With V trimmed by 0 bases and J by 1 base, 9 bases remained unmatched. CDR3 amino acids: CASSLWGTGPRRNTEAFF. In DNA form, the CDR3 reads TGTGCCAGCAGTTTATGGGGGACAGGGCCGAGAAGGAACACTGAAGCTTTCTTT.